This T cell receptor (beta chain) was captured in a study of blood T cell repertoires in COVID-19 (dated by TCRdb to the early 2020s). With regard to the full study: The collaborator samples originated in the United States, Italy and Spain and spanned the acute and convalescent phases of COVID-19. The prospective study material was composed of cDNA or gDNA derived from T cells, B-cell-depleted T cells, or PBMCs. Deeply sampled blood TCRbeta repertoires from subjects exposed to, actively infected with, or recovered from COVID-19 were included in the dataset. The repertoires were released in a freely available public database intended as a resource for research on the immune response to SARS-CoV-2. Samples were obtained from the ongoing ImmuneRACE study (first 160 participants) and from about 1,300 subjects provided by 6 global collaborators. The sample metadata nearly always contained a de-identified subject ID, COVID-19 status, age in years and sex. Where available, HLA class I and class II types were taken from metadata supplied by the sample provider and were not determined by assay-based typing. What the study reported, not specific to this receptor: How much clinical and demographic metadata was included differed by source and by participant, and the metadata was provided uncurated.

TCRbeta CDR3 regions were amplified from genomic DNA using the immunoSEQ Assay, a bias-controlled multiplex PCR. The paper's data handling went like this. The number of nucleated cells in each sample was estimated from the amplification of reference gene primers within the assay. To quantify the absolute abundance of each unique TCRbeta CDR3 rearrangement, sequence reads were collapsed and filtered. Productive Simpson clonality was computed per sample as the square root of Simpson's diversity index over productive rearrangements. TCRdb limited this immuneACCESS table to in-frame rearrangements with V and J called. A share of clones is missing; checked studies link under half to unresolved V genes, and the rest is unexplained. The DNA was the basis for D and trimming; V, J and clone size are from that table. Recorded for this sample are fewer than 250,000 clones; approximately 81% of them occurred a single time. 10% to 13% of the sample is held by the ten biggest clonotypes.

V loses 7 bases at its end and J loses 3 bases; junction bases beyond the gene matches: 5. The CDR3 numbers 15 residues from cysteine through phenylalanine. Here the CDR3 DNA is all that survives: 45 bases in frame from base 1. Reading the germline V gene gives CDR1 MNHEY and CDR2 SVGAGI. One collaborating source in Seattle enrolled patients while the patients were actively infected and followed the patients over time throughout the course of disease. Whole blood was collected in K2EDTA tubes by collaborating institutions according to the institutions' own protocols. For TCRbeta analysis, collaborators shipped samples as frozen whole blood, isolated PBMCs, or DNA extracted from either of those sample types. About this clone itself: Its antigen specificity is not known. It has no much larger one-base neighbor in the sample; base qualities were not kept.

This chain is built from TRBV6-5 and TRBJ2-5, and 13 bases in between align with TRBD2. The TCR comes from a woman older than 75 with COVID-19, enrolled during active disease. The sequenced material came from peripheral blood. The DNA sequence is given as TGTGCCAGCACTCCGGGACTAGCGGGAAAAGAGACCCAGTACTTC. This encodes CASTPGLAGKETQYF.